The 22 T cell receptor beta chains listed next were all sequenced from one sample in a study of CD8 T cells in ankylosing spondylitis (dated by TCRdb to about 2017). Library method: 5' RACE. The data were produced on an Illumina HiSeq 2500. TCRdb applied fastp at Q25 and MiXCR to the public reads, then kept only in-frame beta chains. Rows with one shared CDR3 protein collapse into an entry with the most common genes and DNA. The sample has a few hundred thousand distinct CDR3 sequences on record, less than 25% of them singletons. The ten largest clones add up to 3.5% to 4.5% of the sample. The material sequenced was blood, either unsorted or a sorted T cell fraction (not recorded which). The receptors were sampled from a female donor with ankylosing spondylitis or in good health (not recorded which).

The CDR3 DNA reads TGTGCCAGCAGTCCCCTTAGCGGGAGGGGGGGAAATGAGCAGTTCTTC. Protein product: CASSPLSGRGGNEQFF. This chain links TRBV6-1 with TRBJ2-1; TRBD2 matches 11 bases. With V trimmed by 5 bases and J by 7 bases, 10 bases remained unmatched. The CDR3 runs to 16 residues. Per germline, CDR1 MNHNS and CDR2 SASEGT.

The chain carries TRBV7-9 and TRBJ1-2; D call uncertain. The CDR3 runs to 14 residues. The V gene's germline CDR1 is SEHNR and CDR2 FQNEAQ (reference sequence). The V end was cut by 5 bases, the J end by 9 bases, with 19 bases between. DNA of the CDR3: TGTGCCAGCAGCCCCAAAAATGCCGGTGGTAGCTACACCTTC. Translation gives CASSPKNAGGSYTF.

The chain couples TRBV12-3 or TRBV12-4 to TRBJ2-6, with D maybe TRBD1 (5 bases). The CDR3 runs to 17 residues. The V and J ends lost 3 bases and 0 bases respectively, with 12 bases between them. CDR3 coding DNA: TGTGCCAGCAGTTTGGGAACAGGTTCCTCTGGGGCCAACGTCCTGACTTTC. Its protein is CASSLGTGSSGANVLTF.

In its sample, this clonotype was seen a few times. The rearrangement uses TRBV9 and TRBJ2-5; maybe TRBD1 (5 bases). The CDR3 has 14 amino acids. V lost 0 bases and J 3 bases, leaving 9 bases between the germline ends. Germline V gene data show CDR1 as SGDLS and CDR2 as YYNGEE. This chain's CDR3 is CASSVGGTEETQYF. The CDR3 region has the DNA TGTGCCAGCAGCGTAGGGGGCACAGAAGAGACCCAGTACTTC.

The chain has TRBV5-5 and TRBJ2-1; D is unclear. The V gene lost 5 bases and the J gene lost 0 bases, with 6 bases spanning the gap. This CDR3 comprises 13 residues. Germline CDR1 is SGHKS and CDR2 is YYEKEE (reference sequence). The CDR3 DNA sequence: TGTGCCAGCAGAGGTTTCTCCTACAATGAGCAGTTCTTC. This encodes CASRGFSYNEQFF. Drawing the rest from reference TRBV5-5 and TRBJ2-1, the complete variable domain is DAGVTQSPTHLIKTRGQQVTLRCSPISGHKSVSWYQQVLGQGPQFIFQYYEKEERGRGNFPDRFSARQFPNYSSELNVNALLLGDSALYLCASRGFSYNEQFFGPGTRLTVL.

The V call is TRBV7-9, the J call TRBJ1-1; 7 bases line up with TRBD1. V gave up 6 bases and J gave up 1 base; unmatched junction bases: 14. This CDR3 is built from 17 residues. The V gene's germline CDR1 is SEHNR and CDR2 FQNEAQ (reference sequence). The CDR3 reads CASSQKGADTGNTEAFF. The CDR3 DNA reads TGTGCCAGCAGTCAAAAGGGGGCAGATACGGGGAACACTGAAGCTTTCTTT.

This rearrangement joins TRBV19 to TRBJ2-2, with 10 bases aligning to TRBD1. The V gene's germline CDR1 is LNHDA and CDR2 SQIVND (reference sequence). Losses at the gene ends were 5 bases for V and 5 bases for J; bases not matched to a gene: 8. The CDR3 is made up of 16 amino acids. This CDR3 is CASSPTGGLGTGELFF. The CDR3 DNA reads TGTGCCAGTAGTCCGACAGGGGGCCTGGGGACCGGGGAGCTGTTTTTT.

This clonotype was seen a handful of times. The chain links TRBV11-2 to TRBJ2-7; 10 nucleotides match TRBD1. The V gene end was trimmed by 1 base and the J gene end by 4 bases; junction bases not matched to a gene: 4. The length of the CDR3 is 15 residues. Germline-derived CDR1 and CDR2 are SGHAT and FQNNGV. The CDR3 loop is CASSLADRGQYEQYF. In nucleotides, the CDR3 is TGTGCCAGCAGCTTAGCCGACAGGGGGCAATACGAGCAGTACTTC.

This clonotype was detected ten times or more. The chain links TRBV29-1 to TRBJ2-5; 7 nucleotides line up with TRBD2. Germline-derived CDR1 and CDR2 are SQVTM and ANQGSEA. V lost 3 bases to trimming and J lost 3 bases; unmatched junction nucleotides: 4. The CDR3 has 13 amino acids. CDR3 residues: CSVEGGVEETQYF. The CDR3 DNA reads as TGCAGCGTTGAGGGGGGGGTAGAAGAGACCCAGTACTTC.

There are many counts of this clonotype. The gene calls are TRBV20-1 and TRBJ2-7, with D perhaps TRBD1 (6 bases). This CDR3 contains 15 residues. Trimming pared 6 bases from V and 1 base from J, leaving 19 bases between. CDR1 DFQATT and CDR2 SNEGSKA come from the germline V gene (reference sequence). The CDR3 bases are TGCAGTGCGCCAGGAAGGTTCGGGACATCCTACGAGCAGTACTTC. It yields the protein CSAPGRFGTSYEQYF.

This clonotype was seen repeatedly, ten times or more. The genes are TRBV7-9 and TRBJ2-1; 7 nucleotides match TRBD2. The germline gives CDR1 SEHNR, CDR2 FQNEAQ (reference sequence). The CDR3 has 16 amino acids. Trimming took 2 bases from V and 9 from J; bases not matched to a gene: 13. CDR3 nucleotide sequence: TGTGCCAGCAGCTTAACTGGGGGGGGGTCATGGGGTGAGCAGTTCTTC. Translating it yields CASSLTGGGSWGEQFF. Using reference TRBV7-9 and TRBJ2-1 for the parts outside the CDR3, the full variable domain is DTGVSQNPRHKITKRGQNVTFRCDPISEHNRLYWYRQTLGQGPEFLTYFQNEAQLEKSRLLSDRFSAERPKGSFSTLEIQRTEQGDSAMYLCASSLTGGGSWGEQFFGPGTRLTVL.

The chain carries TRBV6-1 and TRBJ2-7; D call uncertain. Germline-derived CDR1 and CDR2 are MNHNS and SASEGT. With 6 bases removed from V and 3 bases from J, the gap between germline ends came to 18 bases. The CDR3 is 15 residues long. The CDR3 loop reads CASRPTEGGLYEQYF. In nucleotides, the CDR3 is TGTGCCAGCAGGCCCACGGAAGGTGGGCTCTACGAGCAGTACTTC.

The gene calls are TRBV18 and TRBJ2-4; D gene ambiguous. V was shortened by 0 bases and J by 0 bases, with 9 bases between the two germline ends. CDR1 is KGHSH and CDR2 is LQKENI in the germline V gene. This CDR3 has 16 amino acids. The CDR3 DNA reads as TGTGCCAGCTCACCACCGAATCAGCTAGCCAAAAACATTCAGTACTTC. Translating it yields CASSPPNQLAKNIQYF. The full variable domain, its missing parts supplied by reference TRBV18 and TRBJ2-4, is NAGVMQNPRHLVRRRGQEARLRCSPMKGHSHVYWYRQLPEEGLKFMVYLQKENIIDESGMPKERFSAEFPKEGPSILRIQQVVRGDSAAYFCASSPPNQLAKNIQYFGAGTRLSVL.

This clonotype was seen more than once but under ten times. V gene TRBV7-2 combines with J gene TRBJ2-5; possibly TRBD1 or TRBD2 for D (5 bases each). The CDR3 has 14 residues. V shed 0 bases and J shed 6 bases, with 11 bases lying between them. From germline, CDR1 is SGHTA and CDR2 FQGNSA. DNA for the CDR3: TGTGCCAGCAGCTTAGCGGTCGGGGCTAAGACCCAGTACTTC. Translation gives CASSLAVGAKTQYF. Full variable domain (rest looked up from reference TRBV7-2 and TRBJ2-5): GAGVSQSPSNKVTEKGKDVELRCDPISGHTALYWYRQSLGQGLEFLIYFQGNSAPDKSGLPSDRFSAERTGGSVSTLTIQRTQQEDSAVYLCASSLAVGAKTQYFGPGTRLLVL.

As to this clonotype: The junction differs from germline at one of its ends, possibly a read error. The chain has TRBV27 and TRBJ2-2; maybe TRBD2 (5 bases). There are 17 residues in the CDR3. Germline lookup yields CDR1 MNHEY and CDR2 SMNVEV (reference sequence). The CDR3 nucleotides are TGTGCCAGCAGTACCACGTCCTCATGGGAAGGCACCGGGAAGCTGTTTTTT. Translated, it gives CASSTTSSWEGTGKLFF.

This clonotype turned up a few times. The V and J genes are TRBV20-1 and TRBJ2-5; TRBD2 aligns across 12 bases. V was pared by 8 bases and J by 2 bases, with 12 bases of the junction left unmatched. The CDR3 loop spans 16 amino acids. CDR1 is DFQATT and CDR2 is SNEGSKA in the germline V gene (reference sequence). Here the CDR3 reads CSSESGLAGLQETQYF. As DNA, the CDR3 is TGCAGTTCCGAATCGGGACTAGCGGGTCTTCAAGAGACCCAGTACTTC.

This clonotype appeared a few times. The chain couples TRBV11-2 to TRBJ2-3, with TRBD2 matching over 15 bases. V was clipped by 1 base and J by 5 bases; unmatched bases: 1. The CDR3 sequence is 16 residues long. Germline assignment: CDR1 SGHAT and CDR2 FQNNGV. CDR3 DNA sequence: TGTGCCAGCAGCTTAGGGACTAGCGGGAGGGGAGATACGCAGTATTTT. Protein product: CASSLGTSGRGDTQYF. Drawing the rest from reference TRBV11-2 and TRBJ2-3, the complete variable domain is EAGVAQSPRYKIIEKRQSVAFWCNPISGHATLYWYQQILGQGPKLLIQFQNNGVVDDSQLPKDRFSAERLKGVDSTLKIQPAKLEDSAVYLCASSLGTSGRGDTQYFGPGTRLTVL.

The chain carries TRBV18 and TRBJ2-4; D unclear. The CDR3 has 16 amino acids. Germline V gene lookup returns CDR1 KGHSH and CDR2 LQKENI. The V end lost 7 bases, the J end lost 0 bases, and 16 bases lay between the germline ends. CDR3 residues: CASLPAIGLAKNIQYF. CDR3 DNA: TGTGCCAGCTTACCTGCAATCGGGTTAGCCAAAAACATTCAGTACTTC.

Ten or more counts support this clonotype. This chain uses TRBV7-2 with TRBJ1-1, with a tentative D call TRBD1 (5 bases). The V gene lost 0 bases and the J gene lost 5 bases, with 10 bases spanning the gap. The CDR3 is made up of 14 amino acids. The germline V gene encodes CDR1 SGHTA and CDR2 FQGNSA. In DNA, the CDR3 is TGTGCCAGCAGCTTAGCCCGGGACGGGACTGAAGCTTTCTTT. Its translation: CASSLARDGTEAFF.

The table lists this clonotype with a few counts. The chain recombines TRBV7-9 with TRBJ2-1, with 9 bases fitting TRBD2. Germline trimming cut 5 bases from V and 4 bases from J; bases unmatched to any gene: 3. Germline-derived CDR1 and CDR2 are SEHNR and FQNEAQ (reference sequence). CDR3 size: 14 residues. The CDR3 DNA follows: TGTGCCAGCAGCCACCTAGCGGGATACAATGAGCAGTTCTTC. This codes for CASSHLAGYNEQFF. Complete variable domain (other parts from reference TRBV7-9 and TRBJ2-1): DTGVSQNPRHKITKRGQNVTFRCDPISEHNRLYWYRQTLGQGPEFLTYFQNEAQLEKSRLLSDRFSAERPKGSFSTLEIQRTEQGDSAMYLCASSHLAGYNEQFFGPGTRLTVL.

This clonotype has only a few counts. This rearrangement joins TRBV6-2 or TRBV6-3 to TRBJ2-1, with 9 bases matching TRBD2. The V gene's germline CDR1 is MNHEY and CDR2 SVGEGT. This CDR3 region has 16 residues. Germline trimming cut 7 bases from V and 4 bases from J; bases unmatched to any gene: 11. CDR3 loop: CASIPTSGLLYNEQFF. The CDR3 DNA follows: TGTGCCAGCATTCCTACTAGCGGGCTCCTATACAATGAGCAGTTCTTC.

CDR3 DNA: TGTGCCAGCAGCCTCCCTGGACAGCCGAATCAGCCCCAGCATTTT. Protein: CASSLPGQPNQPQHF. The V and J genes are TRBV6-1 and TRBJ1-5, with a tentative D call TRBD1 (6 bases). CDR1 and CDR2 from the germline V gene are MNHNS and SASEGT. The CDR3 has 15 residues. V dropped 6 bases and J dropped 4 bases, with 16 bases sitting between them.